This T cell receptor beta chain was captured by sequencing in a study of T cells in Graves' hyperthyroidism and ophthalmopathy. This clonotype was recorded a few times. Antigen: not known. This likely comes from a read error, as the CDR3 has no conserved phenylalanine or tryptophan at its end. It is unclear where the CDR3 begins or ends on the DNA, so no DNA is shown, and the CDR3 is as TCRdb lists it. CDR1 is SGHTS, CDR2 YDEGEE, per germline. The CDR3 is 9 residues long, ends included. Findings and caveats of the study: Stable hyperthyroidism and ophthalmopathy were separated using 13 V-J signatures.

Patients with uncontrolled infections, other autoimmune diseases, pregnancy or lactation were excluded. There were TCR beta CDR3 regions amplified from RNA transcripts. The HTBI set primed first-round TCR CDR3 RT-PCR. TCRdb re-analysed the multiplex PCR reads in MiXCR, keeping a single row per CDR3 protein. The sample carries 500,000 to 600,000 distinct CDR3 sequences, 46% recorded once. This TCR was recovered from an adult woman with Graves' disease, either hyperthyroidism or ophthalmopathy (not recorded which). The V and J genes are TRBV5-8 and TRBJ1-1; the DNA was not compared with TRBD1, the D call given in the table. Sequencing was carried out using peripheral blood or thyroid tissue (not recorded which). The CDR3 region is CASTLDWGR.